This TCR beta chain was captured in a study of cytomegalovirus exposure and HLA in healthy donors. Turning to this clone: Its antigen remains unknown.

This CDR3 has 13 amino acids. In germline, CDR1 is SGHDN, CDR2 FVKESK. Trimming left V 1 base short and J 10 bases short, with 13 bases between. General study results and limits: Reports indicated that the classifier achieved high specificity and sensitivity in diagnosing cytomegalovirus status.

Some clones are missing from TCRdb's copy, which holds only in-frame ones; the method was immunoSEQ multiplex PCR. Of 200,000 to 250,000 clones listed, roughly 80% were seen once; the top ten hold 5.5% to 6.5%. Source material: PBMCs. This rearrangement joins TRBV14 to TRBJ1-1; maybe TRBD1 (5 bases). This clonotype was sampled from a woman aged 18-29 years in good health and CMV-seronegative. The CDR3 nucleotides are TGTGCCAGCAGCCAAGCCCTCGGGGGTCTAGCTTTCTTT. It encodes CASSQALGGLAFF.